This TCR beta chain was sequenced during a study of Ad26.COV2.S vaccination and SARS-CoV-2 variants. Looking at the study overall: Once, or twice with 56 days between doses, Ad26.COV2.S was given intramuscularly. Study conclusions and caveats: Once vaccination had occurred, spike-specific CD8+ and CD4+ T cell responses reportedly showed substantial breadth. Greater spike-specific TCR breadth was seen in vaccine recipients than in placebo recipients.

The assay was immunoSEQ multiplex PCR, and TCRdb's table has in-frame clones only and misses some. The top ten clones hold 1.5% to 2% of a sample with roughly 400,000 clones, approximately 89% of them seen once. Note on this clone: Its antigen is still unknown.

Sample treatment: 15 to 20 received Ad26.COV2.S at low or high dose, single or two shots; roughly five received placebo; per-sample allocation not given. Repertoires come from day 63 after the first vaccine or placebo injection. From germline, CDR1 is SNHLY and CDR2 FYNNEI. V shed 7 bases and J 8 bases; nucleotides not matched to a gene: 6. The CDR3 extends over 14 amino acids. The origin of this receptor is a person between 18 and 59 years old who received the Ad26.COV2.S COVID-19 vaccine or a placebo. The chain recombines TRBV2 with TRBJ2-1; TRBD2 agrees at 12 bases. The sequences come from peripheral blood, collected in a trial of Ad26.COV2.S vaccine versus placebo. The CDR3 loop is CASNGLAGSHEQFF. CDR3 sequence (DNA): TGTGCCAGCAATGGACTAGCGGGGTCCCATGAGCAGTTCTTC.